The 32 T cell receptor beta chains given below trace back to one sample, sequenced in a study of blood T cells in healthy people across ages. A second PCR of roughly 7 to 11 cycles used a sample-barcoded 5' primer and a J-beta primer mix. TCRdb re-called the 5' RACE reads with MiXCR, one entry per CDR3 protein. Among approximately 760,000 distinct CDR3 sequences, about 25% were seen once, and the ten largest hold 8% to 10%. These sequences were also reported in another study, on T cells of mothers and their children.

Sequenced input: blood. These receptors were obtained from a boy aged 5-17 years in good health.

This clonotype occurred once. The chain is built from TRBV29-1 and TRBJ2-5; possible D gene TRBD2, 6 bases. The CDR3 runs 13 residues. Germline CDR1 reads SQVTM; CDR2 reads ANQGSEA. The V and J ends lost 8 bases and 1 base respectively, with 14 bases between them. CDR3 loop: CSFYTGLQETQYF. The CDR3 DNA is TGCAGCTTCTATACGGGACTCCAAGAGACCCAGTACTTC.

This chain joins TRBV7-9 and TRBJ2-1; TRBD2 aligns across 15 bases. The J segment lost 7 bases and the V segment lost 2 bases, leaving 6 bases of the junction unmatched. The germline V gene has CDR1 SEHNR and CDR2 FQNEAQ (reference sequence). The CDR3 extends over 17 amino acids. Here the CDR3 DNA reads TGTGCCAGCAGCTTAAGGACTAGCGGGGGGGCGTCGAATGAGCAGTTCTTC. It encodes CASSLRTSGGASNEQFF.

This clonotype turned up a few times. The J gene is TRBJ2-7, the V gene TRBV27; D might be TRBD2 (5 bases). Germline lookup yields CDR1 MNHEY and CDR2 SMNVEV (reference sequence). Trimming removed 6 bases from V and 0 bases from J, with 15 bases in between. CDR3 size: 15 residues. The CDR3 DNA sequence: TGTGCCAGCAGAACGGACTCTCGGCCCTCCTACGAGCAGTACTTC. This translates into CASRTDSRPSYEQYF.

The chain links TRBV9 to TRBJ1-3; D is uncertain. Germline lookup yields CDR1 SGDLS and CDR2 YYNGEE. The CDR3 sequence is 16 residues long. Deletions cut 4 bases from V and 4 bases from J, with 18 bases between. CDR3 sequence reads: CASSPSLASGGNTIYF. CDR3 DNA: TGTGCCAGCAGCCCCAGCCTGGCTTCGGGGGGAAACACCATATATTTT.

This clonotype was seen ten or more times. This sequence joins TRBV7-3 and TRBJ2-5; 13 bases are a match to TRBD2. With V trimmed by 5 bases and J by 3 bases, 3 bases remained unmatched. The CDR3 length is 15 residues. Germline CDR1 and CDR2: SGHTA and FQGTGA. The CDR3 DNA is TGTGCCAGCAGCACCGGGACTAGCGGGAAAGAGACCCAGTACTTC. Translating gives CASSTGTSGKETQYF.

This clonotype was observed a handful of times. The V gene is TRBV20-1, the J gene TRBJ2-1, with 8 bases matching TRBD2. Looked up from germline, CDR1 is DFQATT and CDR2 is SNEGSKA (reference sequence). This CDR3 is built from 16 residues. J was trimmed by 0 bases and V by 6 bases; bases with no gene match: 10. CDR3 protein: CSALPSGLYSYNEQFF. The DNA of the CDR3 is TGCAGTGCCCTTCCTAGCGGGCTTTACTCCTACAATGAGCAGTTCTTC.

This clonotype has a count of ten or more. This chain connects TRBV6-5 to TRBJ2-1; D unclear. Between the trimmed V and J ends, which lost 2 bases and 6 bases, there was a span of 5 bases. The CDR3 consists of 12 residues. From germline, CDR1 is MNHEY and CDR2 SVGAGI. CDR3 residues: CASSYGGNEQFF. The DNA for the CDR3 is TGTGCCAGCAGTTACGGTGGCAATGAGCAGTTCTTC.

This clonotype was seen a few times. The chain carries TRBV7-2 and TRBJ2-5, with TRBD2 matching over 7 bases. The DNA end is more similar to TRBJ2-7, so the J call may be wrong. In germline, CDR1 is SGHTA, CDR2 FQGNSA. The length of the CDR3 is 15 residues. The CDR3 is CASSLMAGVNYEQYF. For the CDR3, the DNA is TGTGCCAGCAGCTTAATGGCGGGGGTAAACTACGAGCAGTACTTC.

The CDR3 loop reads CATSDFGVGNEQFF. In DNA form, the CDR3 reads TGTGCCACCAGTGATTTCGGGGTGGGCAATGAGCAGTTCTTC. The V call is TRBV24-1, the J call TRBJ2-1; D is possibly TRBD2 (5 bases). Germline CDR1 KGHDR, CDR2 SFDVKD. Trimming pared 1 base from V and 6 bases from J, leaving 9 bases between. The CDR3 is 14 residues long.

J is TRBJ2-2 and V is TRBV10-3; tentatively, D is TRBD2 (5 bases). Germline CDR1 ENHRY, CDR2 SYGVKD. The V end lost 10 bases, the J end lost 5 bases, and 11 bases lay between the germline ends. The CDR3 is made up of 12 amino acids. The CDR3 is CATGVGTGELFF. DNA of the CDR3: TGTGCCACCGGGGTTGGTACCGGGGAGCTGTTTTTT.

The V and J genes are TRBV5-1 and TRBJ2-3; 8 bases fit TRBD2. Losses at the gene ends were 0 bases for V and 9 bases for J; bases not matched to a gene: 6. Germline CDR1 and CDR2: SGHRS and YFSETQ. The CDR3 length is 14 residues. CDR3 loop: CASSLGRTSTTQYF. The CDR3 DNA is TGCGCCAGCAGCTTGGGTCGGACTAGCACAACGCAGTATTTT.

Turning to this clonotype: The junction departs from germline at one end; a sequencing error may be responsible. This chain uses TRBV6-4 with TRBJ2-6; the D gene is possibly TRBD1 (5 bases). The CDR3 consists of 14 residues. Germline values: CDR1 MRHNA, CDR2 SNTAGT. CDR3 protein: CASSERSGANVLTF. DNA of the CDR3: TGTGCCAGCAGTGAACGGTCTGGGGCCAACGTCCTGACTTTT.

The CDR3 is CASSPRLANTGELFF. For the CDR3, the DNA is TGTGCCAGCAGCCCCCGACTTGCGAACACCGGGGAGCTGTTTTTT. The chain recombines TRBV7-2 with TRBJ2-2, with unresolved D. The germline gives CDR1 SGHTA, CDR2 FQGNSA. V lost 5 bases, J lost 0 bases, and 10 bases lay in between. The CDR3 is 15 residues long.

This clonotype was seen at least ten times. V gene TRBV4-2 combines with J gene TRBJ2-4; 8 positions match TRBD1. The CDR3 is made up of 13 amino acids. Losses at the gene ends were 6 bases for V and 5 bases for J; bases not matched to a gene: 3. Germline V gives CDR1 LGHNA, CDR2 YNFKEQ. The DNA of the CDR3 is TGTGCCAGCAGAGGACAGGGTGAAAACATTCAGTACTTC. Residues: CASRGQGENIQYF.

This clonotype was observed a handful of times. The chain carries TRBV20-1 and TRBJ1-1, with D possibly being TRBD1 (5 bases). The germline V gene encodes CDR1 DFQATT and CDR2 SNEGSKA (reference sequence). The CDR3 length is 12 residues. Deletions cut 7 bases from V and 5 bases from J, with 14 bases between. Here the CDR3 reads CSGFRGGTEAFF. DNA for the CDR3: TGCAGTGGATTTCGGGGCGGGACTGAAGCTTTCTTT.

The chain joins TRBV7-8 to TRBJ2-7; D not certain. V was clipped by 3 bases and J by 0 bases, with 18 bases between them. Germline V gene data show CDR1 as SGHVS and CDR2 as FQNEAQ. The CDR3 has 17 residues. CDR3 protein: CASSFQPQSASSYEQYF. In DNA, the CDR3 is TGTGCCAGCAGCTTCCAGCCCCAGAGCGCGAGCTCCTACGAGCAGTACTTC.

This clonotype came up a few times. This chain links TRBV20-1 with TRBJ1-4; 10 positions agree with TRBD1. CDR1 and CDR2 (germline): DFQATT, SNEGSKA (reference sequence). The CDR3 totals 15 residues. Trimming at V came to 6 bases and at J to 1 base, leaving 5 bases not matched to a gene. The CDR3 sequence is CSAPDRGVTNEKLFF. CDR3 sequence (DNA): TGCAGTGCACCGGACAGGGGGGTAACTAATGAAAAACTGTTTTTT.

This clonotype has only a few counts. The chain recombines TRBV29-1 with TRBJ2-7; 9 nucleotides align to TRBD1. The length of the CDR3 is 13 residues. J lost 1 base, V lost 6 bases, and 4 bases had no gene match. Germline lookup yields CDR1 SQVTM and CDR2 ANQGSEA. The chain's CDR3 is CSVTGTGSYEQYF. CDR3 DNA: TGCAGCGTAACCGGGACAGGGTCCTACGAGCAGTACTTC.

The CDR3 here is CASSEWGAGANVLTF. The CDR3 coding sequence is TGTGCCAGCAGTGAATGGGGTGCTGGGGCCAACGTCCTGACTTTC. The chain joins TRBV25-1 to TRBJ2-6; D is ambiguous. There are 15 residues in the CDR3. In germline, CDR1 is MGHDK, CDR2 SYGVNS. Trimming took 1 base from V and 2 from J, leaving 6 bases between them.

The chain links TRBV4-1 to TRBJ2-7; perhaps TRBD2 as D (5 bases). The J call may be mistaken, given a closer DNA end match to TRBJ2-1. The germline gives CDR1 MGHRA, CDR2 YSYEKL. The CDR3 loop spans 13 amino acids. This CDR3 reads CASSQPLAYEQFF. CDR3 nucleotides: TGCGCCAGCAGCCAACCCCTAGCATATGAGCAGTTCTTC.

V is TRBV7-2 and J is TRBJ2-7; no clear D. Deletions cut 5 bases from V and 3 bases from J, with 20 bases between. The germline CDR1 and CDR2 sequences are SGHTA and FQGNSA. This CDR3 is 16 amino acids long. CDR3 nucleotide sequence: TGTGCCAGCAGCCCCCAGTGGATCCAACCCTACTACGAGCAGTACTTC. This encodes CASSPQWIQPYYEQYF.

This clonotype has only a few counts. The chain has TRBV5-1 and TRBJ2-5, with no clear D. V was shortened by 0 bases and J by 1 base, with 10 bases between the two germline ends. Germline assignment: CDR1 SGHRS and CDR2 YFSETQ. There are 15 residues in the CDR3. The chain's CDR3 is CASSLVSTPQETQYF. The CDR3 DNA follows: TGCGCCAGCAGCTTGGTTTCGACACCCCAAGAGACCCAGTACTTC. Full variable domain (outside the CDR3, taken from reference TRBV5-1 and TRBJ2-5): KAGVTQTPRYLIKTRGQQVTLSCSPISGHRSVSWYQQTPGQGLQFLFEYFSETQRNKGNFPGRFSGRQFSNSRSEMNVSTLELGDSALYLCASSLVSTPQETQYFGPGTRLLVL.

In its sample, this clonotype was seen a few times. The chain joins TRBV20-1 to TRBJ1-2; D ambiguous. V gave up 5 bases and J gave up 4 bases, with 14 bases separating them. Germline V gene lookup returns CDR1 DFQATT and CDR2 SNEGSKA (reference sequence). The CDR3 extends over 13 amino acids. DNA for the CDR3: TGCAGTGCTCCCACAGACCAGCTCTATGGCTACACCTTC. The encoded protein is CSAPTDQLYGYTF.

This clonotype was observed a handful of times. CDR3 nucleotides: TGTGCCACCAGCAGAGGAGAGGAAGAGACCCAGTACTTC. This encodes CATSRGEEETQYF. The V and J genes are TRBV15 and TRBJ2-5; D is unclear. The CDR3 runs to 13 residues. The V gene's germline CDR1 is LNHNV and CDR2 YYDKDF (reference sequence). Between the trimmed V and J ends, which lost 1 base and 3 bases, there was a span of 6 bases.

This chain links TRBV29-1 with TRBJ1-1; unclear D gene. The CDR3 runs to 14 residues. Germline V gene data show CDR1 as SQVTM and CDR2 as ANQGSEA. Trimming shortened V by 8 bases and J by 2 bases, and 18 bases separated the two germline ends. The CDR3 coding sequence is TGCAGCCCTGATCGATATGCAGTCAACACTGAAGCTTTCTTT. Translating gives CSPDRYAVNTEAFF.

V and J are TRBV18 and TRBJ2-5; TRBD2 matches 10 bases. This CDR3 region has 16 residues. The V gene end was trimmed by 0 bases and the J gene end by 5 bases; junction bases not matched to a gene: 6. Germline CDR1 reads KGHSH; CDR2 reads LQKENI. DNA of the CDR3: TGTGCCAGCTCACCACCCTTAGCGGGAGGCGGGGAGACCCAGTACTTC. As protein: CASSPPLAGGGETQYF.

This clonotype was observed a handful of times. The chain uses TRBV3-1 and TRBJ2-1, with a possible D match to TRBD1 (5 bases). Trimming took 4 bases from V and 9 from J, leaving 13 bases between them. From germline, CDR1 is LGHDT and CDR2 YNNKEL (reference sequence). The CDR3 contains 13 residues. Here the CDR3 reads CASSPPGSIEQFF. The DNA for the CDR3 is TGTGCCAGCAGCCCCCCAGGGTCTATTGAGCAGTTCTTC.

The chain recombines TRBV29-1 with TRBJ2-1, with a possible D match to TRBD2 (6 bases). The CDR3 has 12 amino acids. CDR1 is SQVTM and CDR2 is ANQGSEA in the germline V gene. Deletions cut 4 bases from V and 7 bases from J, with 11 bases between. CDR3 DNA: TGCAGCGTTGGGAATGGAGGGAATGAGCAGTTCTTC. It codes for CSVGNGGNEQFF.

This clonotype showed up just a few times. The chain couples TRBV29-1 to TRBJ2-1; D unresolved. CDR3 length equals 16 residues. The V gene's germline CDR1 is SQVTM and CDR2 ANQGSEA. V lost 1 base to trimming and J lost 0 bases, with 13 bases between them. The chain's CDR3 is CSVEAQGPSSYNEQFF. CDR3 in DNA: TGCAGCGTTGAAGCCCAAGGGCCCAGCTCCTACAATGAGCAGTTCTTC.

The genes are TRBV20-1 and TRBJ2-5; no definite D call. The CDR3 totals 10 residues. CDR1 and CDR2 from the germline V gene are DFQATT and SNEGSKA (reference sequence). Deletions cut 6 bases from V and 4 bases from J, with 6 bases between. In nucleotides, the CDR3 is TGCAGTGCCATAAGAGAGACCCAGTACTTC. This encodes CSAIRETQYF.

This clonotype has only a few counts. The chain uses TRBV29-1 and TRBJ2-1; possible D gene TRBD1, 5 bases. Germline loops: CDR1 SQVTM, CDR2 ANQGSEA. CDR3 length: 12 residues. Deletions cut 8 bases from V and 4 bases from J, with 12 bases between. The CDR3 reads CSTTQEYNEQFF. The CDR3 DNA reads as TGCAGCACGACACAGGAGTACAATGAGCAGTTCTTC.

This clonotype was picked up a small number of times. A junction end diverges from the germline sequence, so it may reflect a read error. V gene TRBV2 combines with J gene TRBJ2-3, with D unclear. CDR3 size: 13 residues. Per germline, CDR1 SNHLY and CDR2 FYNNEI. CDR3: CASRQAITDTQYF. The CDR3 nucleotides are TGTGCCAGCAGGCAGGCGATCACAGACACGCAGTATTTT. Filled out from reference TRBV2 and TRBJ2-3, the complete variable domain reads EPEVTQTPSHQVTQMGQEVILRCVPISNHLYFYWYRQILGQKVEFLVSFYNNEISEKSEIFDDQFSVERPDGSNFTLKIRSTKLEDSAMYFCASRQAITDTQYFGPGTRLTVL.